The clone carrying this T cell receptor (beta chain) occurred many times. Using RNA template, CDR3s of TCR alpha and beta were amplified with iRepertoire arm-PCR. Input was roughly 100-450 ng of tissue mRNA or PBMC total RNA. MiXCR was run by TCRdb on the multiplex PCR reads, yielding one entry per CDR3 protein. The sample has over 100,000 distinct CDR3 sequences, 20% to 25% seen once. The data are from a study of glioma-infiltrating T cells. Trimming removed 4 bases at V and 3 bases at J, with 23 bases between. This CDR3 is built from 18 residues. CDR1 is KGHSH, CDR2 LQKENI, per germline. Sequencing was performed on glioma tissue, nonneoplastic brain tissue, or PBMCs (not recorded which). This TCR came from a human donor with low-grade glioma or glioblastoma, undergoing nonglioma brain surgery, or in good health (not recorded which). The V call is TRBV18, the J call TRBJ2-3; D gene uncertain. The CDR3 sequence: CASSLPPARSLFTDTQYF. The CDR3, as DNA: TGTGCCAGCTCACTCCCTCCAGCTCGTAGCCTGTTTACAGATACGCAGTATTTT.